The rows below give T cell receptor beta chains drawn from one sample of a study of response to subunit inactivated influenza vaccine. TCRdb re-called the RT-PCR reads through MiXCR, storing one row per CDR3 protein. Of 800,000 or so distinct CDR3 sequences in the sample, around 21% were seen once. The material sequenced was PBMCs from blood, taken less than 6 days after vaccination. Source of these receptors: a man between 50 and 59 years old who received an inactivated influenza vaccine. The CDR3 runs from the conserved cysteine through the conserved F or W. Fields, in order: D gene, V gene, J gene, clone size, CDR3 protein, CDR3 DNA. D genes are given only for firm matches. Clone size is shown for a subset of rows, as once, few, many or a class of expanded clone.

d_gene: TRBD2
v_gene: TRBV3-1
j_gene: TRBJ2-1
abundance: few
CDR3aa: CASSQLSTSGKNEQFF
CDR3nt: TGTGCCAGCAGCCAATTAAGCACTAGCGGGAAGAATGAGCAGTTCTTC

d_gene: TRBD2
v_gene: TRBV12-5
j_gene: TRBJ2-1
abundance: NA
CDR3aa: CASGLATSGRGNEQFF
CDR3nt: TGTGCTAGTGGTTTGGCCACTAGCGGGAGGGGCAATGAGCAGTTCTTC

d_gene: NA
v_gene: TRBV19
j_gene: TRBJ2-2
abundance: NA
CDR3aa: CASSIGGQLTGELFF
CDR3nt: TGTGCCAGTAGTATAGGTGGACAGCTCACCGGGGAGCTGTTTTTT

d_gene: NA
v_gene: TRBV29-1
j_gene: TRBJ2-1
abundance: NA
CDR3aa: CSAGARGEQFF
CDR3nt: TGCAGCGCGGGGGCGCGGGGTGAGCAGTTCTTC

d_gene: NA
v_gene: TRBV5-1
j_gene: TRBJ2-2
abundance: few
CDR3aa: CASSLWGDSTGELFF
CDR3nt: TGCGCCAGCAGCTTATGGGGGGACAGCACCGGGGAGCTGTTTTTT

d_gene: NA
v_gene: TRBV4-1
j_gene: TRBJ2-7
abundance: many
CDR3aa: CASSQSGGPYEQYF
CDR3nt: TGCGCCAGCAGCCAGTCGGGCGGTCCCTACGAGCAGTACTTC

d_gene: TRBD1
v_gene: TRBV7-2
j_gene: TRBJ2-2
abundance: NA
CDR3aa: CASSRGQGFKSGELFF
CDR3nt: TGTGCCAGCAGTCGTGGACAGGGTTTTAAGTCCGGGGAGCTGTTTTTT

d_gene: TRBD2
v_gene: TRBV28
j_gene: TRBJ2-7
abundance: NA
CDR3aa: CASSSTGLAVTYEQYF
CDR3nt: TGTGCCAGCAGTTCCACGGGACTAGCGGTTACCTACGAGCAGTACTTC

d_gene: TRBD2
v_gene: TRBV10-3
j_gene: TRBJ2-2
abundance: few
CDR3aa: CAISGRLAGGPNTGELFF
CDR3nt: TGTGCCATCAGTGGGAGACTAGCGGGGGGCCCTAACACCGGGGAGCTGTTTTTT

d_gene: TRBD2
v_gene: TRBV7-8
j_gene: TRBJ2-7
abundance: few
CDR3aa: CASTPGLAAYEQYF
CDR3nt: TGTGCCAGCACCCCGGGACTAGCGGCCTACGAGCAGTACTTC

d_gene: NA
v_gene: TRBV2
j_gene: TRBJ2-1
abundance: few
CDR3aa: CASSERRSSLSYNEQFF
CDR3nt: TGTGCCAGCAGTGAAAGGAGGTCTAGCCTCTCCTACAATGAGCAGTTCTTC

d_gene: TRBD2
v_gene: TRBV27
j_gene: TRBJ2-3
abundance: NA
CDR3aa: CASSLYGGLAGLLGTDTQYF
CDR3nt: TGTGCCAGCAGCTTATATGGAGGTCTAGCGGGACTGCTGGGCACAGATACGCAGTATTTT

d_gene: NA
v_gene: TRBV7-6
j_gene: TRBJ1-4
abundance: NA
CDR3aa: CASSPQGLNEKLFF
CDR3nt: TGTGCCAGCAGCCCACAGGGCCTTAATGAAAAACTGTTTTTT

d_gene: TRBD2
v_gene: TRBV6-1
j_gene: TRBJ2-7
abundance: few
CDR3aa: CASSRRRGGKDEQYF
CDR3nt: TGTGCCAGCAGCCGCAGGCGGGGGGGCAAAGACGAGCAGTACTTC

d_gene: TRBD2
v_gene: TRBV7-9
j_gene: TRBJ2-3
abundance: NA
CDR3aa: CASIPRLAGLYTQYF
CDR3nt: TGTGCCAGCATCCCCCGTCTAGCGGGGTTATATACGCAGTATTTT

d_gene: NA
v_gene: TRBV24-1
j_gene: TRBJ2-2
abundance: NA
CDR3aa: CATSDTQGRRSTGELFF
CDR3nt: TGTGCCACCAGTGATACACAGGGAAGAAGATCTACCGGGGAGCTGTTTTTT

d_gene: NA
v_gene: TRBV20-1
j_gene: TRBJ2-7
abundance: NA
CDR3aa: CSAMTGRGSYEQYF
CDR3nt: TGCAGTGCCATGACAGGGAGGGGTAGCTACGAGCAGTACTTC

d_gene: TRBD2
v_gene: TRBV7-2
j_gene: TRBJ2-3
abundance: NA
CDR3aa: CASSLGVSGATDTQYF
CDR3nt: TGTGCCAGCAGCTTAGGAGTTAGCGGGGCTACAGATACGCAGTATTTT

d_gene: NA
v_gene: TRBV7-9
j_gene: TRBJ2-5
abundance: NA
CDR3aa: CASSLQGRVRRETQYF
CDR3nt: TGTGCCAGCAGCTTGCAGGGCAGAGTGCGAAGGGAGACCCAGTACTTC

d_gene: NA
v_gene: TRBV29-1
j_gene: TRBJ2-5
abundance: NA
CDR3aa: CSVGVSGTNQETQYF
CDR3nt: TGCAGCGTTGGAGTAAGCGGGACAAACCAAGAGACCCAGTACTTC

d_gene: NA
v_gene: TRBV20-1
j_gene: TRBJ2-7
abundance: few
CDR3aa: CSASPVGVNEQYF
CDR3nt: TGCAGTGCTAGCCCTGTGGGAGTAAACGAGCAGTACTTC

d_gene: NA
v_gene: TRBV15
j_gene: TRBJ2-5
abundance: NA
CDR3aa: CATSRDPVPGETQYF
CDR3nt: TGTGCCACCAGCAGAGACCCGGTCCCAGGAGAGACCCAGTACTTC

d_gene: NA
v_gene: TRBV7-2
j_gene: TRBJ2-1
abundance: few
CDR3aa: CASSRGGAGEQFF
CDR3nt: TGTGCCAGCAGCCGAGGGGGAGCGGGGGAGCAGTTCTTC

d_gene: NA
v_gene: TRBV6-1
j_gene: TRBJ2-3
abundance: few
CDR3aa: CASRDSFLGGDTQYF
CDR3nt: TGTGCCAGCAGGGACAGCTTTTTAGGCGGAGATACGCAGTATTTT

d_gene: NA
v_gene: TRBV5-6
j_gene: TRBJ2-2
abundance: few
CDR3aa: CASSLYLAGLNTGELFF
CDR3nt: TGTGCCAGCAGCTTGTATCTGGCCGGATTAAACACCGGGGAGCTGTTTTTT

d_gene: NA
v_gene: TRBV6-5
j_gene: TRBJ2-3
abundance: NA
CDR3aa: CASSYRRGTDTQYF
CDR3nt: TGTGCCAGCAGTTACCGGCGGGGCACAGATACGCAGTATTTT

d_gene: TRBD2
v_gene: TRBV6-5
j_gene: TRBJ2-5
abundance: NA
CDR3aa: CASSYQVGLAGGELETQYF
CDR3nt: TGTGCCAGCAGTTACCAGGTTGGGTTAGCGGGGGGCGAATTGGAGACCCAGTACTTC

d_gene: NA
v_gene: TRBV3-1
j_gene: TRBJ1-2
abundance: NA
CDR3aa: CASSQGSPNYGYTF
CDR3nt: TGTGCCAGCAGCCAAGGTAGCCCTAACTATGGCTACACCTTC

d_gene: NA
v_gene: TRBV29-1
j_gene: TRBJ2-7
abundance: NA
CDR3aa: CSVEFRLAGSYEQYF
CDR3nt: TGCAGCGTTGAATTCCGGCTAGCAGGCTCCTACGAGCAGTACTTC

d_gene: TRBD1
v_gene: TRBV9
j_gene: TRBJ1-5
abundance: NA
CDR3aa: CASSVEGTGGQPQHF
CDR3nt: TGTGCCAGCAGCGTAGAAGGGACAGGCGGTCAGCCCCAGCATTTT

d_gene: NA
v_gene: TRBV12-3/TRBV12-4
j_gene: TRBJ1-1
abundance: NA
CDR3aa: CASSPQGPFNTEAFF
CDR3nt: TGTGCCAGCAGCCCACAGGGACCCTTTAACACTGAAGCTTTCTTT

d_gene: TRBD2
v_gene: TRBV10-3
j_gene: TRBJ2-3
abundance: few
CDR3aa: CATDPGTSGDLRTDTQYF
CDR3nt: TGTGCCACCGACCCCGGGACTAGCGGGGACCTTCGCACAGATACGCAGTATTTT

d_gene: NA
v_gene: TRBV9
j_gene: TRBJ2-3
abundance: few
CDR3aa: CASSGRDLQRDTQYF
CDR3nt: TGTGCCAGCAGCGGCCGGGACTTGCAGAGGGATACGCAGTATTTT

d_gene: NA
v_gene: TRBV7-2
j_gene: TRBJ2-1
abundance: NA
CDR3aa: CASSPDHYNEQFF
CDR3nt: TGTGCCAGCAGCCCAGACCACTACAATGAGCAGTTCTTC

d_gene: TRBD1
v_gene: TRBV7-8
j_gene: TRBJ1-2
abundance: NA
CDR3aa: CASSSPSGGMDYTF
CDR3nt: TGTGCCAGCAGCTCCCCTTCAGGGGGCATGGACTACACCTTC

d_gene: NA
v_gene: TRBV14
j_gene: TRBJ2-7
abundance: NA
CDR3aa: CASSQEFLTPGTLSEQYF
CDR3nt: TGTGCCAGCAGCCAAGAGTTCCTCACTCCCGGTACGTTATCCGAGCAGTACTTC

d_gene: NA
v_gene: TRBV7-9
j_gene: TRBJ2-7
abundance: NA
CDR3aa: CASSFSPLEQYF
CDR3nt: TGTGCCAGCAGCTTTAGCCCCCTCGAGCAGTACTTC

d_gene: NA
v_gene: TRBV5-6
j_gene: TRBJ1-2
abundance: NA
CDR3aa: CASSPPMDSYGYTF
CDR3nt: TGTGCCAGCAGCCCACCTATGGACAGTTATGGCTACACCTTC

d_gene: TRBD2
v_gene: TRBV6-5
j_gene: TRBJ2-5
abundance: NA
CDR3aa: CASSSQTSGRQETQYF
CDR3nt: TGTGCCAGCAGTTCCCAAACTAGCGGTAGACAAGAGACCCAGTACTTC

d_gene: NA
v_gene: TRBV11-2
j_gene: TRBJ1-1
abundance: NA
CDR3aa: CASSLDRLLRNTEAFF
CDR3nt: TGTGCCAGCAGCTTAGATCGGCTGCTGAGGAACACTGAAGCTTTCTTT

d_gene: NA
v_gene: TRBV12-1
j_gene: TRBJ2-1
abundance: NA
CDR3aa: CASSLLPGTARDNEQFF
CDR3nt: TGTGCCAGCAGCTTACTACCCGGGACAGCTAGAGACAATGAGCAGTTCTTC

d_gene: TRBD1
v_gene: TRBV28
j_gene: TRBJ2-7
abundance: many
CDR3aa: CASSPLWTGGEQYF
CDR3nt: TGTGCCAGCAGCCCATTATGGACAGGGGGGGAGCAGTACTTC

d_gene: NA
v_gene: TRBV20-1
j_gene: TRBJ2-1
abundance: NA
CDR3aa: CSARDSRRPTYNEQFF
CDR3nt: TGCAGTGCTAGAGATTCCCGGCGGCCGACCTACAATGAGCAGTTCTTC

d_gene: TRBD2
v_gene: TRBV29-1
j_gene: TRBJ2-1
abundance: NA
CDR3aa: CSAHGAGDEQFF
CDR3nt: TGCAGCGCTCACGGGGCGGGAGATGAGCAGTTCTTC

d_gene: TRBD2
v_gene: TRBV28
j_gene: TRBJ2-1
abundance: few
CDR3aa: CASSLLAGESGEQFF
CDR3nt: TGTGCCAGCAGCCTACTAGCGGGAGAATCGGGTGAGCAGTTCTTC

d_gene: TRBD2
v_gene: TRBV20-1
j_gene: TRBJ2-7
abundance: many
CDR3aa: CSARVTSGGVEQYF
CDR3nt: TGCAGTGCTAGAGTGACTAGCGGGGGGGTCGAGCAGTACTTC

d_gene: NA
v_gene: TRBV4-2
j_gene: TRBJ1-1
abundance: NA
CDR3aa: CASSQDIRTGGTEAFF
CDR3nt: TGTGCCAGCAGCCAAGATATTAGGACTGGTGGGACTGAAGCTTTCTTT

d_gene: NA
v_gene: TRBV7-3
j_gene: TRBJ1-2
abundance: NA
CDR3aa: CASSWTAATNYGYTF
CDR3nt: TGTGCCAGCAGCTGGACAGCGGCGACTAACTATGGCTACACCTTC